This T cell receptor beta chain was identified during a study of blood T cell repertoires in COVID-19. About the research overall: The study drew acute and convalescent COVID-19 samples from the United States, Italy and Spain. PBMCs, B-cell-depleted T cells, or T cells provided the cDNA or gDNA that made up the material.

This CDR3 is 15 amino acids long. Trimming at V came to 6 bases and at J to 2 bases, leaving 9 bases not matched to a gene. The germline CDR1 and CDR2 sequences are MNHEY and SVGAGI. Seattle patients were enrolled during active infection and followed longitudinally. Original methodology: Reference gene primers were amplified, and this amplification served to estimate nucleated cell counts. Clones were sequenced by immunoSEQ multiplex PCR, and TCRdb holds only the in-frame ones, with some missing. V and J calls plus clone size are reproduced from that table; the DNA served to infer D and trimming. The table includes around 260,000 clones, around 84% detected once.

Sequenced sample: peripheral blood. The rearrangement joins TRBV6-5 to TRBJ1-1; TRBD1 aligns across 7 bases. The clonotype comes from a woman aged 60-75 years with COVID-19, enrolled during active disease. The CDR3 protein is CASSPGQAINTEAFF. CDR3 DNA sequence: TGTGCCAGCAGCCCAGGACAGGCAATTAACACTGAAGCTTTCTTT.